This record covers a single T cell receptor (beta chain). Other DNA sequences in this sample translate to the same CDR3. The CDR3 is 14 residues long. The germline CDR1 and CDR2 sequences are SGHRS and YFSETQ. V shed 4 bases and J shed 1 base, with 8 bases lying between them. Method: immunoSEQ multiplex PCR; TCRdb's copy keeps in-frame clones and lacks some. The sample contains 2 million to 2.5 million clones, around 95% of which appear only once. These data are taken from a study of shared clonotypes between healthy human individuals. The specimen was naive CD4+ T cells sorted from blood. Subset specified: CD45RA+ positively selected. The V call is TRBV5-1, the J call TRBJ2-2; D is perhaps TRBD1 or TRBD2 (6 bases each). The TCR was taken from a man between 18 and 29 years old in good health. Here the CDR3 reads CASSAGQNTGELFF. The CDR3 nucleotides read TGCGCCAGCAGCGCGGGACAGAACACCGGGGAGCTGTTTTTT.